The text below deals with one TCR beta chain. The antigen remains unidentified. The sample comes from a study of cytomegalovirus exposure and HLA in healthy donors. The overall study: From donors who were HLA-typed, an early data release held around 80 million unique TCRs.

Study results and limitations: Evidence from a later analysis indicated that most CMV-associated TCR beta chains looked HLA-restricted.

PCR used 60 Vbeta primers and 13 Jbeta primers. TCRdb's copy holds only in-frame clones and misses some; the assay was immunoSEQ multiplex PCR. This table holds over 100,000 clones, about 74% found once. This CDR3 spans 14 amino acids. The chain couples TRBV21-1 to TRBJ1-2; TRBD1, the table's D call, lacks a check against the DNA. TRBV21-1 is classified as a pseudogene. This TCR was sampled from a man younger than 40 in good health and CMV-seropositive. Material for sequencing was PBMCs. CDR3 sequence: CASSITGTGVGYTF. The CDR3 DNA reads as TGTGCCAGCAGCATCACCGGGACAGGGGTTGGCTACACCTTC.